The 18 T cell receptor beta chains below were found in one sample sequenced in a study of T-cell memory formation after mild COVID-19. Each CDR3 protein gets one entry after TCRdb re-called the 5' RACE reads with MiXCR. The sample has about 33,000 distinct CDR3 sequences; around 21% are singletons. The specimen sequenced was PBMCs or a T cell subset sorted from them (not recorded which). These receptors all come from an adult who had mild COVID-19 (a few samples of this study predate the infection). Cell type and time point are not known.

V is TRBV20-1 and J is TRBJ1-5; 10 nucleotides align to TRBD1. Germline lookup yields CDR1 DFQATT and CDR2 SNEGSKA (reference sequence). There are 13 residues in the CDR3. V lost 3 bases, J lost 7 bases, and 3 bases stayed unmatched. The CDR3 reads CSARGQGSQPQHF. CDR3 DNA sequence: TGCAGTGCTAGGGGACAGGGGTCACAGCCCCAGCATTTT.

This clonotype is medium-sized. CDR3 in amino acids: CASIPRTSGLRDEQFF. As DNA, the CDR3 is TGTGCCAGCATTCCACGGACTAGCGGGTTACGGGATGAGCAGTTCTTC. This rearrangement joins TRBV12-3 or TRBV12-4 to TRBJ2-1; 11 bases match TRBD2. Trimming took 7 bases from V and 8 from J; bases not matched to a gene: 13. The CDR3 is 16 amino acids.

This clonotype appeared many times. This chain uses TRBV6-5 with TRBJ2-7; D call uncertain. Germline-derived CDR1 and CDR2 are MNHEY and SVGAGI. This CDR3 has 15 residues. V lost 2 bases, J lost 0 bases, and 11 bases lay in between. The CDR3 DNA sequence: TGTGCCAGCAGTTACCTTTCTAAGAGCTCCTACGAGCAGTACTTC. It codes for CASSYLSKSSYEQYF.

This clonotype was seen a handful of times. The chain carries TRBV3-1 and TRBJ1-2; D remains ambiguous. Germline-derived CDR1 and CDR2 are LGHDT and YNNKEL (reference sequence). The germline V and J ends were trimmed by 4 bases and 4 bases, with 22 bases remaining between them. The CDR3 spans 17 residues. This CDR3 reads CASSPSSPWAAAYGYTF. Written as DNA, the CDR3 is TGTGCCAGCAGCCCAAGCTCCCCCTGGGCAGCGGCCTATGGCTACACCTTC.

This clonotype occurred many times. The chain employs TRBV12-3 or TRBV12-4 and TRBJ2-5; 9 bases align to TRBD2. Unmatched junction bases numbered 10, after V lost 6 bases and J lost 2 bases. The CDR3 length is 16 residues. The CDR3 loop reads CASSTLAGGQQETQYF. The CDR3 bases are TGTGCCAGCAGCACACTTGCGGGAGGGCAGCAAGAGACCCAGTACTTC.

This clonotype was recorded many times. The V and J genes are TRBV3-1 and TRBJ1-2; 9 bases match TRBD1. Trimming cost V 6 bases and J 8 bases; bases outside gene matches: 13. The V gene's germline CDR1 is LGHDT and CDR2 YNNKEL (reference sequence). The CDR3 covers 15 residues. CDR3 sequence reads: CASSPGTGGAGGYTF. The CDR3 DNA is TGTGCCAGCAGTCCCGGAACAGGGGGCGCGGGCGGCTACACCTTC.

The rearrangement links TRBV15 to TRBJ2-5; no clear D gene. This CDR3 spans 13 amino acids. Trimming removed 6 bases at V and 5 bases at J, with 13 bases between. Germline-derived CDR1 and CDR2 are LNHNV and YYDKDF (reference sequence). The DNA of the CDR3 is TGTGCCACCAGAAGACCCGGAGTGGAGACCCAGTACTTC. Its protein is CATRRPGVETQYF.

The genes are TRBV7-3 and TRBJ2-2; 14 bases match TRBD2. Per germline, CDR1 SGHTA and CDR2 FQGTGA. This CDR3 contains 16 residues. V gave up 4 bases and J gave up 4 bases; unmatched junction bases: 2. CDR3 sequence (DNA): TGTGCCAGCAGCTCCGGACTAGCGGGGGGCACCGGGGAGCTGTTTTTT. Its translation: CASSSGLAGGTGELFF.

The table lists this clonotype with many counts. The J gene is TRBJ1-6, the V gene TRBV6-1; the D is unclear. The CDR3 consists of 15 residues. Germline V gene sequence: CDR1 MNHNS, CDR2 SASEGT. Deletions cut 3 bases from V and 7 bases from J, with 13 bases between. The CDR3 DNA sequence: TGTGCCAGCAGTGATACAGTTCTAGGGAATTCACCCCTCCACTTT. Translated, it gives CASSDTVLGNSPLHF.

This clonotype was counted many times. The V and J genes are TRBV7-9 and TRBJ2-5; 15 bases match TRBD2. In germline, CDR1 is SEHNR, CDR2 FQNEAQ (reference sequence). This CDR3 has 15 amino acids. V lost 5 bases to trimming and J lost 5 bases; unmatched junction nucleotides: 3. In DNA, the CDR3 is TGTGCCAGCAGCCCGGGACTAGCGGGAGGCGAGACCCAGTACTTC. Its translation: CASSPGLAGGETQYF.

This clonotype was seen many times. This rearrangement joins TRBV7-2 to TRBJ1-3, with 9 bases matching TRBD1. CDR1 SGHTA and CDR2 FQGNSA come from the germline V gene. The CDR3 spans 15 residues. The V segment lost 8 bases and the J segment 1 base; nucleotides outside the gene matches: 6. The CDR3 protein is CASGPQGASGNTIYF. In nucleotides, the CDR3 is TGTGCCAGCGGGCCACAGGGGGCATCTGGAAACACCATATATTTT.

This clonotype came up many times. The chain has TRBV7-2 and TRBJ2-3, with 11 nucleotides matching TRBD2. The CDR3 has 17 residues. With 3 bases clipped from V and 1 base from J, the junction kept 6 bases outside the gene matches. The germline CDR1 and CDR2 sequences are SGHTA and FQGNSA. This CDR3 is CASSLRRLAGRTDTQYF. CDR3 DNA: TGTGCCAGCAGCTTGAGGAGACTAGCGGGACGCACAGATACGCAGTATTTT. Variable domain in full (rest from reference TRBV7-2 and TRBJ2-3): GAGVSQSPSNKVTEKGKDVELRCDPISGHTALYWYRQSLGQGLEFLIYFQGNSAPDKSGLPSDRFSAERTGGSVSTLTIQRTQQEDSAVYLCASSLRRLAGRTDTQYFGPGTRLTVL.

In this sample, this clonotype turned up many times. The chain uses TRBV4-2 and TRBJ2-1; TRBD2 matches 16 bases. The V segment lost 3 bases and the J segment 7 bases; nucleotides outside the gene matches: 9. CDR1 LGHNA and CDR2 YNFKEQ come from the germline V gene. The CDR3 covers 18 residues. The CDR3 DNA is TGTGCCAGCAGCCACCCGGGACTAGCGGGAGGGCCCGGGAATGAGCAGTTCTTC. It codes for CASSHPGLAGGPGNEQFF.

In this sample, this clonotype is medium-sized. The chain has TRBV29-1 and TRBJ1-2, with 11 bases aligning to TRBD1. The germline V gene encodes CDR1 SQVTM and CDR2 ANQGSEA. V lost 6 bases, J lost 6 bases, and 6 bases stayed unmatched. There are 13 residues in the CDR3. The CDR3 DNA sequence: TGCAGCGTAGCTGGACAGGGGGCAGATGGCTACACCTTC. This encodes CSVAGQGADGYTF.

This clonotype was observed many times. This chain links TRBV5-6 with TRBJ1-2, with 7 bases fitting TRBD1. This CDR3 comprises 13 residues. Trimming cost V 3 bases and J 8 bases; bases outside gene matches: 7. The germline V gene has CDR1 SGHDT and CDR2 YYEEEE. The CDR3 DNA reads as TGTGCCAGCAGCTCGGGACAGCTTCGAGGCTACACCTTC. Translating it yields CASSSGQLRGYTF.

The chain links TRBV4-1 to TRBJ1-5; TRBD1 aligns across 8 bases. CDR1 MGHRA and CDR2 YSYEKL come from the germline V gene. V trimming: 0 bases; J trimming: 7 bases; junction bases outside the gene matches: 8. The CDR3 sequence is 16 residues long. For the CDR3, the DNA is TGCGCCAGCAGCCAAGATGGGGGGCAGGGGGCACAGCCCCAGCATTTT. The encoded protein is CASSQDGGQGAQPQHF.

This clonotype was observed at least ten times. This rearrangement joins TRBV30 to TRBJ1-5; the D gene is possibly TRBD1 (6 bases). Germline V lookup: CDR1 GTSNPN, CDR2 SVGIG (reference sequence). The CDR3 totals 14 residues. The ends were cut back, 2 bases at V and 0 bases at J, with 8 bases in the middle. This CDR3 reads CAWSRDTSNQPQHF. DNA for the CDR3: TGTGCCTGGAGTAGGGACACTAGCAATCAGCCCCAGCATTTT.

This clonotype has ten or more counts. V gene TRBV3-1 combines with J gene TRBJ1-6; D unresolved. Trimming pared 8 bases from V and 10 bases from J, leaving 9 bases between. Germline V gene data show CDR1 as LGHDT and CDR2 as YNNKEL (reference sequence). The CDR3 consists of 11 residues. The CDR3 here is CASGDRSPLHF. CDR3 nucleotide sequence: TGTGCCAGCGGAGATAGGTCACCCCTCCACTTT.